This is a list of T cell receptor beta chains from one sample in a study of spatial heterogeneity in lung cancer. TCRdb passed the 5' RACE reads through MiXCR, listing each CDR3 protein once. In the table there are about 92,000 distinct CDR3 sequences, about an eighth of which are singletons. The sample here was PBMCs, taken at surgery. Receptors were obtained from a male donor with early-stage non-small cell lung cancer. CDR3s include the opening cysteine and the closing phenylalanine or tryptophan. Expanded clones are given a class, and other clones once, few, many or no size at all.

v_call: TRBV12-3/TRBV12-4; clone_size: -; j_call: TRBJ1-4; cdr3_length: 14; cdr3_aa: CASSYSQGFEKLFF
v_call: TRBV4-3; clone_size: -; j_call: TRBJ1-5; cdr3_length: 14; cdr3_aa: CASSQDRQLGPQHF
v_call: TRBV11-1; clone_size: -; j_call: TRBJ2-5; cdr3_length: 14; cdr3_aa: CASSFGHQQETQYF
v_call: TRBV2; clone_size: -; j_call: TRBJ2-7; cdr3_length: 16; cdr3_aa: CASGRLAGGPGYEQYF
v_call: TRBV6-5; clone_size: -; j_call: TRBJ1-5; cdr3_length: 14; cdr3_aa: CASSRTASNQPQHF
v_call: TRBV7-9; clone_size: -; j_call: TRBJ1-3; cdr3_length: 14; cdr3_aa: CASTPGYSGNTIYF
v_call: TRBV9; clone_size: few; j_call: TRBJ1-3; cdr3_length: 15; cdr3_aa: CASSVRDGSGNTIYF
v_call: TRBV29-1; clone_size: few; j_call: TRBJ2-3; cdr3_length: 14; cdr3_aa: CSATAGEGTDTQYF
v_call: TRBV5-1; clone_size: many; j_call: TRBJ2-2; cdr3_length: 15; cdr3_aa: CASSLGTAPTGELFF
v_call: TRBV3-1; clone_size: -; j_call: TRBJ2-5; cdr3_length: 15; cdr3_aa: CASSSRLAGQETQYF
v_call: TRBV12-3/TRBV12-4; clone_size: once; j_call: TRBJ1-2; cdr3_length: 14; cdr3_aa: CASSKGSLGYGYTF
v_call: TRBV5-1; clone_size: many; j_call: TRBJ2-2; cdr3_length: 12; cdr3_aa: CASSWDTGELFF
v_call: TRBV12-3/TRBV12-4; clone_size: few; j_call: TRBJ2-1; cdr3_length: 12; cdr3_aa: CASALGYNEQFF
v_call: TRBV2; clone_size: -; j_call: TRBJ2-2; cdr3_length: 13; cdr3_aa: CASSLQNTGELFF
v_call: TRBV28; clone_size: few; j_call: TRBJ1-1; cdr3_length: 16; cdr3_aa: CASSLGRRRMNTEAFF
v_call: TRBV19; clone_size: few; j_call: TRBJ1-2; cdr3_length: 14; cdr3_aa: CASSTTARGWGYTF
v_call: TRBV4-3; clone_size: -; j_call: TRBJ2-6; cdr3_length: 16; cdr3_aa: CASSQVSGSGANVLTF
v_call: TRBV7-9; clone_size: many; j_call: TRBJ1-6; cdr3_length: 14; cdr3_aa: CASSFGQSNSPLHF
v_call: TRBV28; clone_size: few; j_call: TRBJ2-3; cdr3_length: 17; cdr3_aa: CASSWEVAGFSTDTQYF
v_call: TRBV7-2; clone_size: -; j_call: TRBJ1-6; cdr3_length: 15; cdr3_aa: CASRLDGPGARPLHF
v_call: TRBV14; clone_size: many; j_call: TRBJ2-2; cdr3_length: 12; cdr3_aa: CASRRFAGELFF
v_call: TRBV24-1; clone_size: many; j_call: TRBJ2-2; cdr3_length: 14; cdr3_aa: CATGQSANTGELFF
v_call: TRBV29-1; clone_size: -; j_call: TRBJ2-1; cdr3_length: 16; cdr3_aa: CSVEDKVAGGENEQFF
v_call: TRBV6-5; clone_size: many; j_call: TRBJ2-3; cdr3_length: 14; cdr3_aa: CASSYLGQGDTQYF
v_call: TRBV6-2/TRBV6-3; clone_size: few; j_call: TRBJ1-5; cdr3_length: 17; cdr3_aa: CASSRPRTAYSNQPQHF
v_call: TRBV18; clone_size: few; j_call: TRBJ1-5; cdr3_length: 15; cdr3_aa: CASSPTDAGNQPQHF
v_call: TRBV5-1; clone_size: -; j_call: TRBJ2-5; cdr3_length: 15; cdr3_aa: CASSPGTSGSRTQYF
v_call: TRBV10-3; clone_size: -; j_call: TRBJ1-2; cdr3_length: 12; cdr3_aa: CAISQQRSGYTF
v_call: TRBV28; clone_size: many; j_call: TRBJ2-3; cdr3_length: 16; cdr3_aa: CASSSQGRGGTDTQYF
v_call: TRBV7-2; clone_size: -; j_call: TRBJ2-1; cdr3_length: 11; cdr3_aa: CASSPLGEQFF
v_call: TRBV2; clone_size: -; j_call: TRBJ1-4; cdr3_length: 15; cdr3_aa: CASSDAGPKNEKLFF
v_call: TRBV3-1; clone_size: -; j_call: TRBJ2-3; cdr3_length: 18; cdr3_aa: CASSQDLSSGGRTDTQYF
v_call: TRBV29-1; clone_size: many; j_call: TRBJ2-7; cdr3_length: 15; cdr3_aa: CSVEESPGGSYEQYF
v_call: TRBV7-9; clone_size: many; j_call: TRBJ2-5; cdr3_length: 12; cdr3_aa: CASSLAPETQYF
v_call: TRBV20-1; clone_size: many; j_call: TRBJ2-3; cdr3_length: 14; cdr3_aa: CSAPRRGGTDTQYF
v_call: TRBV6-5; clone_size: many; j_call: TRBJ2-1; cdr3_length: 13; cdr3_aa: CASSPGPYNEQFF
v_call: TRBV6-5; clone_size: few; j_call: TRBJ2-1; cdr3_length: 17; cdr3_aa: CASSYSGTLGSYNEQFF
v_call: TRBV7-9; clone_size: -; j_call: TRBJ1-3; cdr3_length: 15; cdr3_aa: CASSTGINSGNTIYF
v_call: TRBV7-2; clone_size: few; j_call: TRBJ2-1; cdr3_length: 16; cdr3_aa: CASSTVAGGPYNEQFF
v_call: TRBV7-9; clone_size: -; j_call: TRBJ2-3; cdr3_length: 15; cdr3_aa: CASSQTGGGTDTQYF
v_call: TRBV7-2; clone_size: few; j_call: TRBJ1-5; cdr3_length: 14; cdr3_aa: CASSNRDLNQPQHF
v_call: TRBV10-3; clone_size: few; j_call: TRBJ2-2; cdr3_length: 14; cdr3_aa: CAISGTADTGELFF
v_call: TRBV5-1; clone_size: -; j_call: TRBJ2-7; cdr3_length: 15; cdr3_aa: CASSLLAGGQYEQYF
v_call: TRBV5-4; clone_size: -; j_call: TRBJ1-6; cdr3_length: 17; cdr3_aa: CASSSRTGSSYNSPLHF
v_call: TRBV30; clone_size: few; j_call: TRBJ1-1; cdr3_length: 12; cdr3_aa: CAWSAGYTEAFF
v_call: TRBV28; clone_size: once; j_call: TRBJ2-2; cdr3_length: 13; cdr3_aa: CASSKQATGELFF
v_call: TRBV9; clone_size: many; j_call: TRBJ2-3; cdr3_length: 14; cdr3_aa: CASSVALGTDTQYF
v_call: TRBV5-1; clone_size: -; j_call: TRBJ2-1; cdr3_length: 16; cdr3_aa: CASSPLGTGAGVEQFF
v_call: TRBV28; clone_size: few; j_call: TRBJ2-7; cdr3_length: 15; cdr3_aa: CASSSRTGTSYEQYF
v_call: TRBV7-8; clone_size: few; j_call: TRBJ2-5; cdr3_length: 14; cdr3_aa: CASSSGDFGETQYF
v_call: TRBV6-5; clone_size: once; j_call: TRBJ2-3; cdr3_length: 14; cdr3_aa: CASSSDYLTDTQYF